This entry lists 27 T cell receptor beta chains sequenced from one sample in a study of cytomegalovirus exposure and HLA in healthy donors. Researchers ran the PCR with 60 Vbeta and 13 Jbeta primers. Profiled with immunoSEQ multiplex PCR; TCRdb holds only in-frame clones, not every one. The sample records roughly 120,000 clones, 73% being singletons. Sequences were obtained from PBMCs. The source is a man in his 60s in good health and CMV-seropositive.

This clone was observed once. This chain joins TRBV2 and TRBJ1-6, with 10 bases fitting TRBD1. This CDR3 spans 15 amino acids. J lost 6 bases, V lost 5 bases, and 4 bases had no gene match. Per the germline V gene, CDR1 is SNHLY and CDR2 is FYNNEI. CDR3 DNA: TGTGCCAGCAGTATCCGGGACAGGGGTAATTCACCCCTCCACTTT. Amino acid sequence: CASSIRDRGNSPLHF.

V is TRBV9 and J is TRBJ2-7; D perhaps matches TRBD2 (6 bases). The CDR3 contains 15 residues. Trimming shortened V by 0 bases and J by 0 bases, and 10 bases separated the two germline ends. Germline lookup yields CDR1 SGDLS and CDR2 YYNGEE. The CDR3 here is CASSVAGGTSYEQYF. For the CDR3, the DNA is TGTGCCAGCAGCGTAGCCGGGGGAACCTCCTACGAGCAGTACTTC.

The rearrangement uses TRBV29-1 and TRBJ1-4; 11 bases are shared with TRBD1. Trimming cost V 5 bases and J 8 bases; bases outside gene matches: 4. Germline V gene data show CDR1 as SQVTM and CDR2 as ANQGSEA. CDR3 length: 13 residues. DNA for the CDR3: TGCAGCGTTAGGACAGGGGGCTTGGAAAAACTGTTTTTT. Its translation is CSVRTGGLEKLFF.

This chain connects TRBV7-3 to TRBJ2-2, with a weak D call TRBD1 (6 bases). The CDR3 is 16 amino acids. Germline V CDR1 and CDR2: SGHTA, FQGTGA. With 2 bases removed from V and 8 bases from J, the gap between germline ends came to 18 bases. This CDR3 is CASSLAASRGAGELFF. The CDR3 region has the DNA TGTGCCAGCAGCTTAGCGGCTAGCAGGGGCGCTGGGGAGCTGTTTTTT.

CDR3 sequence reads: CASSEGKGDEKLFF. The CDR3 nucleotides read TGTGCCAGCAGTGAAGGGAAGGGGGATGAAAAACTGTTTTTT. The chain is built from TRBV6-1 and TRBJ1-4; D may be TRBD1 (6 bases). With 1 base removed from V and 6 bases from J, the gap between germline ends came to 9 bases. This CDR3 spans 14 amino acids. Germline values: CDR1 MNHNS, CDR2 SASEGT.

This clone was counted between two and nine times. The chain joins TRBV15 to TRBJ1-2; D possibly corresponds to TRBD1 (6 bases). Per germline, CDR1 LNHNV and CDR2 YYDKDF (reference sequence). With 1 base removed from V and 8 bases from J, the gap between germline ends came to 20 bases. The CDR3 extends over 16 amino acids. The CDR3 nucleotides are TGTGCCACCAGCAGAGTATCCCCGACAGGAGGAGCCGGCTACACCTTC. Amino acids: CATSRVSPTGGAGYTF.

The rearrangement links TRBV28 to TRBJ1-5; 10 bases agree with TRBD1. Germline CDR1 reads MDHEN; CDR2 reads SYDVKM. The CDR3 runs to 14 residues. The J segment lost 8 bases and the V segment lost 4 bases, leaving 5 bases of the junction unmatched. The CDR3 DNA reads as TGTGCCAGCAGTTCGGGACAGGGGTGGGAGCCCCAGCATTTT. Protein: CASSSGQGWEPQHF.

V usage is TRBV10-3 and J usage is TRBJ1-1; weak D call: TRBD1 (6 bases). V was shortened by 2 bases and J by 5 bases, with 18 bases between the two germline ends. This CDR3 has 16 residues. The germline V gene has CDR1 ENHRY and CDR2 SYGVKD. The CDR3 loop is CAISETRGLRGTEAFF. DNA for the CDR3: TGTGCCATCAGTGAGACGCGGGGGCTGAGAGGGACTGAAGCTTTCTTT.

The rearrangement uses TRBV19 and TRBJ2-2; D perhaps matches TRBD2 (7 bases). The CDR3 is 20 amino acids. Germline-derived CDR1 and CDR2 are LNHDA and SQIVND (reference sequence). Trimming took off 4 bases at V and 0 bases at J, with 24 bases between the two ends. Here the CDR3 reads CASSTLKGGNRYTNTGELFF. The DNA for the CDR3 is TGTGCCAGTAGTACTTTAAAGGGGGGGAATCGGTACACGAACACCGGGGAGCTGTTTTTT.

This chain uses TRBV6-5 with TRBJ2-2; D remains ambiguous. The germline V and J ends were trimmed by 5 bases and 7 bases, with 5 bases remaining between them. Germline CDR1 MNHEY, CDR2 SVGAGI. The CDR3 runs to 11 residues. The CDR3 DNA follows: TGTGCCAGCAGTAGAGACGGGGAGCTGTTTTTT. It yields the protein CASSRDGELFF.

The rearrangement uses TRBV5-4 and TRBJ2-5; 10 nucleotides match TRBD2. The CDR3 consists of 15 residues. The V gene end was trimmed by 3 bases and the J gene end by 3 bases; junction bases not matched to a gene: 5. From germline, CDR1 is SGHNT and CDR2 YYREEE (reference sequence). The CDR3 DNA reads TGTGCCAGCAGCTCCCAAGCGGGGGGGGAAGAGACCCAGTACTTC. This codes for CASSSQAGGEETQYF. Together with reference TRBV5-4 and TRBJ2-5, the CDR3 gives the full variable domain: ETGVTQSPTHLIKTRGQQVTLRCSSQSGHNTVSWYQQALGQGPQFIFQYYREEENGRGNFPPRFSGLQFPNYSSELNVNALELDDSALYLCASSSQAGGEETQYFGPGTRLLVL.

The gene calls are TRBV28 and TRBJ2-3, with TRBD2 identical over 12 bases. V dropped 7 bases and J dropped 4; count of bases not matched to a gene: 6. The CDR3 spans 15 residues. Germline V lookup: CDR1 MDHEN, CDR2 SYDVKM. The CDR3 reads CASTLAGGPSDTQYF. The CDR3 nucleotides are TGTGCCAGCACCCTAGCGGGGGGGCCTTCAGATACGCAGTATTTT.

The CDR3: CASSEGTELTEAFF. In DNA, the CDR3 is TGTGCCAGCAGCGAAGGGACAGAACTCACTGAAGCTTTCTTT. The chain joins TRBV9 to TRBJ1-1; 7 bases line up with TRBD1. This CDR3 spans 14 amino acids. From germline, CDR1 is SGDLS and CDR2 YYNGEE. Trimming at V came to 3 bases and at J to 4 bases, leaving 6 bases not matched to a gene.

This chain connects TRBV2 to TRBJ1-1; no clear D. V gave up 1 base and J gave up 1 base, with 10 bases separating them. CDR1 is SNHLY, CDR2 FYNNEI, per germline. The CDR3 is 15 residues long. CDR3 amino acids: CASSEVRTSNTEAFF. The CDR3 nucleotides are TGTGCCAGCAGTGAAGTTCGAACTTCGAACACTGAAGCTTTCTTT.

The genes are TRBV10-2 and TRBJ2-7, with D maybe TRBD2 (6 bases). V was shortened by 2 bases and J by 3 bases, with 17 bases between the two germline ends. Germline-derived CDR1 and CDR2 are WSHSY and SAAADI. The CDR3 is 16 amino acids. The chain's CDR3 is CASSEPTSRRDYEQYF. The CDR3 nucleotides are TGCGCCAGCAGTGAGCCTACATCCAGGAGGGACTACGAGCAGTACTTC.

V is TRBV7-9 and J is TRBJ2-7; D is possibly TRBD1 (8 bases). The germline V gene encodes CDR1 SEHNR and CDR2 FQNEAQ (reference sequence). The CDR3 length is 15 residues. Trimming left V 7 bases short and J 6 bases short, with 22 bases between. This chain's CDR3 is CASNSRTGRVAEQYF. Here the CDR3 DNA reads TGTGCCAGCAACTCGAGGACAGGGAGGGTAGCCGAGCAGTACTTC.

This clone appeared once. V usage is TRBV9 and J usage is TRBJ2-1; possible D gene TRBD2, 5 bases. The V gene's germline CDR1 is SGDLS and CDR2 YYNGEE. The CDR3 totals 15 residues. The V end lost 0 bases, the J end lost 10 bases, and 17 bases lay between the germline ends. The DNA of the CDR3 is TGTGCCAGCAGCGTAGTAGGACTCCAAGGATCCGAGCAGTTCTTC. As protein: CASSVVGLQGSEQFF.

The chain joins TRBV7-3 to TRBJ2-7, with 8 bases matching TRBD2. V lost 10 bases and J lost 9; bases outside the gene matches: 17. CDR1 is SGHTA, CDR2 FQGTGA, per germline. The CDR3 runs 14 residues. CDR3 in DNA: TGTGCCACCTCCCCGGGGGGGGACCATACGGGGCAGTACTTC. This encodes CATSPGGDHTGQYF. The whole variable domain, filled in from reference TRBV7-3 and TRBJ2-7, reads GAGVSQTPSNKVTEKGKYVELRCDPISGHTALYWYRQSLGQGPEFLIYFQGTGAADDSGLPNDRFFAVRPEGSVSTLKIQRTERGDSAVYLCATSPGGDHTGQYFGPGTRLTVT.

CDR3 region: CASVTGLDSTDTQYF. DNA of the CDR3: TGTGCCAGTGTTACAGGGTTGGATAGCACAGATACGCAGTATTTT. The rearrangement joins TRBV28 to TRBJ2-3, with D perhaps TRBD1 (6 bases). The V gene lost 9 bases and the J gene lost 0 bases, with 16 bases spanning the gap. CDR1 MDHEN and CDR2 SYDVKM come from the germline V gene. This CDR3 contains 15 residues.

The chain recombines TRBV2 with TRBJ2-3; 8 nucleotides match TRBD1. Germline CDR1 and CDR2: SNHLY and FYNNEI. The CDR3 totals 14 residues. V dropped 3 bases and J dropped 5; count of bases not matched to a gene: 4. In DNA, the CDR3 is TGTGCCAGCAGTGACAGGGGGCTACGAGATACGCAGTATTTT. This translates into CASSDRGLRDTQYF.

This chain connects TRBV7-2 to TRBJ2-7, with 11 bases fitting TRBD2. This CDR3 is built from 15 residues. CDR1 and CDR2 (germline): SGHTA, FQGNSA. The V and J ends lost 5 bases and 3 bases, in that order; junction bases with no gene match: 6. The CDR3 protein is CASSITTSGGYEQYF. Written as DNA, the CDR3 is TGTGCCAGCAGCATTACCACTAGCGGGGGCTACGAGCAGTACTTC.

V and J are TRBV4-1 and TRBJ1-1; the D gene is possibly TRBD1 (6 bases). This CDR3 comprises 16 residues. Trimming took 4 bases from V and 6 from J, leaving 21 bases between them. Germline V gene sequence: CDR1 MGHRA, CDR2 YSYEKL. The CDR3 loop reads CASSPRLNRVYSEAFF. The CDR3 bases are TGCGCCAGCAGCCCAAGATTGAACAGGGTTTATTCTGAAGCTTTCTTT.

The chain links TRBV7-9 to TRBJ2-3, with 13 bases matching TRBD2. The CDR3 spans 15 residues. The trim removed 5 bases at V and 6 bases at J, leaving 5 bases unmatched. Germline lookup yields CDR1 SEHNR and CDR2 FQNEAQ (reference sequence). The CDR3: CASSAGLAGTDTQYF. In nucleotides, the CDR3 is TGTGCCAGCAGCGCGGGACTAGCGGGGACGGATACGCAGTATTTT.

The rearrangement joins TRBV27 to TRBJ2-3; the match to TRBD2 covers 8 bases. Germline lookup yields CDR1 MNHEY and CDR2 SMNVEV (reference sequence). Trimming took 7 bases from V and 6 from J; bases not matched to a gene: 12. This CDR3 has 15 amino acids. The CDR3 spells CASTTQSGGTDTQYF. The CDR3, as DNA: TGTGCCAGCACGACGCAAAGCGGGGGTACGGATACGCAGTATTTT.

The CDR3 nucleotides are TGCGCCAGCAGTCAAGGCACTGAGCAGTTCTTC. Encoded protein: CASSQGTEQFF. This chain joins TRBV23-1 and TRBJ2-1; unclear D gene. TRBV23-1 is filed as an ORF, its function uncertain. This CDR3 is built from 11 residues. Between the trimmed V and J ends, which lost 2 bases and 9 bases, there was a span of 5 bases.

The chain employs TRBV5-4 and TRBJ1-1, with D possibly TRBD1 on 6 matching bases. CDR1 is SGHNT and CDR2 is YYREEE in the germline V gene (reference sequence). V lost 2 bases to trimming and J lost 1 base, with 12 bases between them. CDR3 length: 15 residues. The CDR3: CASSLIDRRNTEAFF. In DNA form, the CDR3 reads TGTGCCAGCAGCTTAATTGACAGGAGGAACACTGAAGCTTTCTTT.

Note on this clone: The sample holds other DNA sequences that translate to the same CDR3. The chain recombines TRBV6-5 with TRBJ1-3; a weak D match, TRBD1 (6 bases). V dropped 6 bases and J dropped 0 bases, with 9 bases sitting between them. The germline gives CDR1 MNHEY, CDR2 SVGAGI. The length of the CDR3 is 14 residues. CDR3 amino acids: CASRTGNSGNTIYF. The CDR3 bases are TGTGCCAGCAGAACAGGGAACTCTGGAAACACCATATATTTT.